This T cell receptor (beta chain) was found in a study of blood T cells in healthy people across ages. V was pared by 3 bases and J by 0 bases, with 6 bases between. This CDR3 is built from 14 residues. Germline values: CDR1 SQVTM, CDR2 ANQGSEA. PCR was performed a second time for about 7 to 11 cycles using a sample-barcoded 5' primer and a J-beta primer mix. One entry per CDR3 protein results from TCRdb running MiXCR on the 5' RACE reads. The repertoire includes about 830,000 distinct CDR3 sequences, 55% to 65% of them detected once, and about 27% sits in the top ten. Source material: blood. V is TRBV29-1 and J is TRBJ2-6; either TRBD1 or TRBD2 may fit D (5 bases each). The receptor was isolated from a man between 25 and 39 years old in good health. CDR3 protein: CSVEGVSGANVLTF. The CDR3 region has the DNA TGCAGCGTTGAGGGGGTCTCTGGGGCCAACGTCCTGACTTTC.